The entry below gives a single T cell receptor beta chain sequence along with its context. Cohort allocation depended upon clinical history that participants reported. The data derive from a study of blood T cell repertoires in COVID-19. For the study at large: Nucleic acid was either cDNA or gDNA, and it came from T cells, B-cell-depleted T cells, or PBMCs.

The CDR3 is 12 amino acids. V lost 7 bases to trimming and J lost 6 bases; unmatched junction nucleotides: 5. Germline V CDR1 and CDR2: SQVTM, ANQGSEA. The repertoire was sequenced with immunoSEQ multiplex PCR; TCRdb's copy has only in-frame clones and lacks some. The table shows roughly 360,000 clones, with around 87% occurring only once. V usage is TRBV29-1 and J usage is TRBJ1-4; 7 nucleotides agree with TRBD1. What was sequenced was PBMCs or T cells enriched from blood (not recorded which). The sequence derives from a woman younger than 45 with acute COVID-19. CDR3 residues: CSAQRGHEKLFF. CDR3 nucleotides: TGCAGCGCTCAGAGGGGGCATGAAAAACTGTTTTTT.